The sequence of this T cell receptor (beta chain) was determined in a study of T cell repertoires in cytomegalovirus infection. On the study more broadly: Public TCR beta signatures marked donors with CMV infection and the matching HLA.

Germline V gene sequence: CDR1 SNHLY, CDR2 FYNNEI. The CDR3 spans 16 residues. V lost 2 bases to trimming and J lost 6 bases; unmatched junction nucleotides: 12. Of note for this clonotype: No antigen is known for it.

MiXCR, applied by TCRdb to the reads, yields one record per CDR3 protein. The sample holds 60,000 to 85,000 distinct CDR3 sequences, approximately 22% seen once. The chain combines TRBV2 with TRBJ1-2; TRBD1 aligns across 7 bases. This sequence originates from a human donor in good health (CMV status not recorded). Some clones in this sample may be carry-over from other donors' samples. The sample consisted of PBMCs, sequenced either directly or after in vitro stimulation (not recorded which). The CDR3 region has the DNA TGTGCCAGCAGTGAATTAACGGGAGTAGGGGGCGATGGCTACACCTTC. This codes for CASSELTGVGGDGYTF.